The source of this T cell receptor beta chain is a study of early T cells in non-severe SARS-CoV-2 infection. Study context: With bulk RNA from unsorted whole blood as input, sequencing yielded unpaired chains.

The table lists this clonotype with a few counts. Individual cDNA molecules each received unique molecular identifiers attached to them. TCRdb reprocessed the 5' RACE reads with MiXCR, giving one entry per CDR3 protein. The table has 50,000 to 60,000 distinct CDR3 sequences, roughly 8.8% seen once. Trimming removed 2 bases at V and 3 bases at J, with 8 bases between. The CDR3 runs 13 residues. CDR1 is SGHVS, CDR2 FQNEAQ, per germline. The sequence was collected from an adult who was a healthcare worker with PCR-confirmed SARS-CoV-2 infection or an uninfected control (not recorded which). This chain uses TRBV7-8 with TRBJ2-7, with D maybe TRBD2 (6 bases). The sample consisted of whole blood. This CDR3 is CASSLNGGYEQYF. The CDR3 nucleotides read TGTGCCAGCAGCTTAAACGGGGGCTACGAGCAGTACTTC.